The sequence of this T cell receptor beta chain was determined in a study of graft-versus-host responses after intestinal transplantation. The CDR3 length is 15 residues. Germline CDR1 and CDR2: SSHAT and FNYEAQ (reference sequence). The data were produced by immunoSEQ multiplex PCR, yet TCRdb's version contains in-frame clones alone and is incomplete. The sample consists of about 73,000 clones, around 89% of them appearing once. Of note for this clone: Its antigen remains unidentified. One end of the junction varies from germline; a read error may be responsible.

The V and J genes are TRBV7-7 and TRBJ2-3; 9 nucleotides match TRBD2. The sample here was unstimulated CD8+ T cells sorted from spleen or lymph node cells, taken before transplant. This clonotype originated in a human donor who was the organ donor for an intestinal transplant. Here the CDR3 DNA reads TGTGCTAGCAGCTTAGTGCGGGGGGGCTTCGATACGCAGTATTTT. Encoded protein: CASSLVRGGFDTQYF.